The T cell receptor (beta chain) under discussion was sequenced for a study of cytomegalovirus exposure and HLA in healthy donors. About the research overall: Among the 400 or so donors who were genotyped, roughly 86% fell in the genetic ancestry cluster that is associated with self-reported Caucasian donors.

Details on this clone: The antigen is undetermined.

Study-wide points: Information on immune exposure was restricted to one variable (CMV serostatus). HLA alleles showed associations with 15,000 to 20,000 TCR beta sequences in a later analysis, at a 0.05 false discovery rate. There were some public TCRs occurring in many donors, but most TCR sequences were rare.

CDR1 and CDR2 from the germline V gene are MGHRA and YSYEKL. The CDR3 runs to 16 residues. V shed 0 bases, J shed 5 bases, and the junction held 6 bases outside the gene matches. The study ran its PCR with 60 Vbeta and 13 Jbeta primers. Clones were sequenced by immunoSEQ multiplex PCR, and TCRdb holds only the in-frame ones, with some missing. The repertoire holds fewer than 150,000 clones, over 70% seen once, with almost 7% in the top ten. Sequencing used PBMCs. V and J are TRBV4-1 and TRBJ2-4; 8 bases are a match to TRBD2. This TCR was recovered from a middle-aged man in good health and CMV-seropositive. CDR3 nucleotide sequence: TGCGCCAGCAGCCAAGACCCGGGGGGGGATCAAAACATTCAGTACTTC. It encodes CASSQDPGGDQNIQYF.